The source of this T cell receptor (beta chain) is a study of early T cells in non-severe SARS-CoV-2 infection. Study-wide results and limits: Matching with VDJdb favored anti-spike CD8 responses (missing private and CD4 specificities).

This clonotype was picked up many times. Its antigen remains unidentified. The CDR3 is made up of 16 amino acids. The V gene end was trimmed by 5 bases and the J gene end by 2 bases; junction bases not matched to a gene: 6. Germline V gives CDR1 SGHRS, CDR2 YFSETQ. Individual cDNA molecules carried attached unique molecular identifiers. TCRdb ran MiXCR on the 5' RACE reads and lists one entry per CDR3 protein. The profile shows roughly 16,000 distinct CDR3 sequences, around 5.1% of them singletons. Sequences were obtained from whole blood. The gene calls are TRBV5-1 and TRBJ2-2; 10 bases match TRBD2. This receptor was taken from an adult who was a healthcare worker with PCR-confirmed SARS-CoV-2 infection or an uninfected control (not recorded which). CDR3 DNA: TGCGCCAGCAGGGCTAGCGGGAGTACCAACACCGGGGAGCTGTTTTTT. Protein sequence: CASRASGSTNTGELFF.